This entry concerns a single TCR beta chain. After extraction with the RNeasy kit, about 0.45 to 1 ug of the RNA was reverse transcribed using random hexamers. TCRdb reprocessed the immunoSEQ multiplex PCR reads with MiXCR, giving one entry per CDR3 protein. The table includes some 110,000 distinct CDR3 sequences, 90% to 95% detected once. This sample was included in a study of CD8 T cells in Susac syndrome. This CDR3 has 15 amino acids. The V gene lost 10 bases and the J gene lost 5 bases, with 18 bases spanning the gap. The germline CDR1 and CDR2 sequences are LNHDA and SQIVND (reference sequence). This sequence was found in a human donor with multiple sclerosis. V gene TRBV19 combines with J gene TRBJ1-6, with D perhaps matching TRBD1 (6 bases). The sample comprised CD4+ T cells from PBMCs. CDR3 nucleotide sequence: TGTGCCACTCGAGGGGGGCAGGGCGATAATTCACCCCTCCACTTT. Protein product: CATRGGQGDNSPLHF.